Listed here are 22 T cell receptor beta chains from one sample, sequenced in a study of T cells in Graves' hyperthyroidism and ophthalmopathy (dated by TCRdb to the late 2010s). Library preparation was by multiplex PCR. Sequencing relied on an Illumina HiSeq 2000. The TCR beta CDR3 regions were amplified from RNA transcripts. The TCR CDR3 was subjected to a first round of RT-PCR using the HTBI primer set and the Qiagen OneStep RT-PCR kit. TCRdb reran the public reads through fastp at Q25 and MiXCR, keeping productive beta chains. Records with the same CDR3 protein are collapsed into one entry carrying the most frequent genes and DNA. This sample has hundreds of thousands of distinct CDR3 sequences in its table, and 15% to 18% of those were observed once. The ten largest clones add up to around a quarter of the sample. Sequenced sample: blood. These receptor sequences come from a young woman with Graves' hyperthyroidism that later progressed to Graves' ophthalmopathy.

At least ten counts were recorded for this clonotype. The rearrangement links TRBV6-1 to TRBJ1-1; possible D gene TRBD1, 6 bases. This CDR3 spans 16 amino acids. V was clipped by 8 bases and J by 3 bases, with 22 bases between them. Germline V gene lookup returns CDR1 MNHNS and CDR2 SASEGT. CDR3 sequence: CASSGGGLGGDTEAFF. The CDR3 DNA is TGTGCCAGCTCCGGAGGGGGTCTCGGTGGGGACACTGAAGCTTTCTTT.

This clonotype occurred once. The chain is built from TRBV16 and TRBJ2-7; 10 bases are shared with TRBD1. The CDR3 runs to 15 residues. Germline-derived CDR1 and CDR2 are KGHSY and FQNENV. Trimming cost V 0 bases and J 5 bases; bases outside gene matches: 4. The CDR3 protein is CASSQSGTGVDEQYF. CDR3 nucleotide sequence: TGTGCCAGCAGCCAATCAGGGACAGGGGTCGACGAGCAGTACTTC.

The V gene is TRBV6-5, the J gene TRBJ1-6; D is possibly TRBD1 (5 bases). The V gene's germline CDR1 is MNHEY and CDR2 SVGAGI. V was cut by 0 bases and J by 7 bases, with 13 bases left in between. This CDR3 is built from 16 residues. The CDR3 sequence is CASSYSGQGSNSPLHF. CDR3 nucleotides: TGTGCCAGCAGTTACTCCGGGCAGGGTTCCAATTCACCCCTCCACTTT.

This clonotype was observed at least ten times. The rearrangement joins TRBV6-1 to TRBJ2-7; 7 bases map to TRBD2. Per the germline V gene, CDR1 is MNHNS and CDR2 is SASEGT. The CDR3 is made up of 13 amino acids. V lost 4 bases and J lost 8; bases outside the gene matches: 8. The CDR3 sequence is CASSAAREGKQYF. CDR3 nucleotide sequence: TGTGCCAGCAGTGCGGCCAGGGAGGGGAAGCAGTACTTC.

This clonotype was recorded many times. The chain recombines TRBV2 with TRBJ2-6; TRBD2 aligns across 11 bases. From germline, CDR1 is SNHLY and CDR2 FYNNEI. CDR3 length equals 18 residues. V was pared by 6 bases and J by 0 bases, with 7 bases of the junction left unmatched. This chain's CDR3 is CASREPLAGVSGANVLTF. CDR3 sequence (DNA): TGTGCCAGCAGGGAACCACTAGCGGGAGTCTCTGGGGCCAACGTCCTGACTTTC.

With respect to this clonotype: One base away lies a much larger clone, so this may be a sequencing read error. V is TRBV27 and J is TRBJ2-1, with 10 bases aligning to TRBD2. Germline V gene data show CDR1 as MNHEY and CDR2 as SMNVEV (reference sequence). The CDR3 has 16 amino acids. J gave up 6 bases and V 2 bases, and 7 bases lay outside the gene matches. CDR3 DNA: TGTGCCAGCAGTTTAACGGGACTAGCGCGCTTCAATGAGCAGTTCTTC. This gives the protein CASSLTGLARFNEQFF.

The chain has TRBV2 and TRBJ1-5, with D possibly matching TRBD1 (6 bases). CDR3 length equals 15 residues. Germline V gene lookup returns CDR1 SNHLY and CDR2 FYNNEI. Trimming left V 9 bases short and J 4 bases short, with 19 bases between. CDR3: CASGGSTGRNQPQHF. The CDR3 DNA reads TGTGCCAGTGGCGGATCGACAGGACGAAATCAGCCCCAGCATTTT.

This clonotype was picked up many times. This chain joins TRBV2 and TRBJ2-1, with TRBD2 matching 13 bases. This CDR3 has 15 amino acids. V lost 6 bases and J lost 3; bases outside the gene matches: 2. Germline CDR1 is SNHLY and CDR2 is FYNNEI. CDR3 protein: CASRGLAGSYNEQFF. DNA for the CDR3: TGTGCCAGCAGGGGACTAGCGGGAAGCTACAATGAGCAGTTCTTC.

In this sample, this clonotype turned up many times. This chain uses TRBV14 with TRBJ2-1; the D gene could be TRBD1 or TRBD2 (5 bases each). This CDR3 has 19 amino acids. The V and J ends lost 1 base and 5 bases respectively, with 24 bases between them. CDR1 and CDR2 from the germline V gene are SGHDN and FVKESK. CDR3 DNA sequence: TGTGCCAGCAGCCAAGGGGGTTGGGGGAAGACTCCCAAGGACAATGAGCAGTTCTTC. Amino acid sequence: CASSQGGWGKTPKDNEQFF.

This clonotype was counted at least ten times. The V and J genes are TRBV12-3 or TRBV12-4 and TRBJ2-7; no clear D gene. V was clipped by 3 bases and J by 0 bases, with 9 bases between them. CDR3 length: 14 residues. CDR3 DNA: TGTGCCAGCAGTTTTGGGTCCAGCTCCTACGAGCAGTACTTC. Translation gives CASSFGSSSYEQYF.

This clonotype was observed at least ten times. The chain uses TRBV20-1 and TRBJ2-1, with 9 bases aligning to TRBD2. The CDR3 has 12 amino acids. The germline CDR1 and CDR2 sequences are DFQATT and SNEGSKA (reference sequence). J gave up 9 bases and V 3 bases, and 3 bases lay outside the gene matches. The CDR3 DNA reads as TGCAGTGCTAGGGCTAGCGGGATTGAGCAGTTCTTC. Translated: CSARASGIEQFF.

The V and J genes are TRBV6-1 and TRBJ2-2; D may be TRBD2 (6 bases). CDR3 length: 13 amino acids. Trimming shortened V by 11 bases and J by 9 bases, and 19 bases separated the two germline ends. Germline V gene data show CDR1 as MNHNS and CDR2 as SASEGT. The CDR3, as DNA: TGTGCCGCAAAGGGACTTCGGGGTAGGGAGCTGTTTTTT. Protein sequence: CAAKGLRGRELFF.

The V and J genes are TRBV28 and TRBJ1-1, with D uncertain. V dropped 4 bases and J dropped 1 base, with 13 bases sitting between them. CDR1 is MDHEN, CDR2 SYDVKM, per germline. The CDR3 totals 15 residues. In DNA, the CDR3 is TGTGCCAGCAGTTCCCCGGCGGGAGGGAACACTGAAGCTTTCTTT. Amino acids: CASSSPAGGNTEAFF. The entire variable domain, with the rest obtained from reference TRBV28 and TRBJ1-1, is as follows: DVKVTQSSRYLVKRTGEKVFLECVQDMDHENMFWYRQDPGLGLRLIYFSYDVKMKEKGDIPEGYSVSREKKERFSLILESASTNQTSMYLCASSSPAGGNTEAFFGQGTRLTVV.

The rearrangement joins TRBV4-1 to TRBJ2-2; D remains ambiguous. Looked up from germline, CDR1 is MGHRA and CDR2 is YSYEKL. The CDR3 runs to 15 residues. V was cut by 2 bases and J by 4 bases, with 11 bases left in between. The CDR3 loop reads CASSQPWSGTGELFF. As DNA, the CDR3 is TGCGCCAGCAGCCAACCCTGGTCGGGCACCGGGGAGCTGTTTTTT.

This clonotype came up many times. V gene TRBV7-2 combines with J gene TRBJ2-7; D is uncertain. CDR1 and CDR2 from the germline V gene are SGHTA and FQGNSA. V lost 2 bases and J 3 bases, leaving 8 bases between the germline ends. The CDR3 loop spans 13 amino acids. The CDR3: CASSLLQLYEQYF. The CDR3 bases are TGTGCCAGCAGCTTACTACAGCTCTACGAGCAGTACTTC.

This clonotype was recorded a few times. The rearrangement uses TRBV27 and TRBJ2-2; TRBD2 is a possible D gene (7 bases). Germline V gene lookup returns CDR1 MNHEY and CDR2 SMNVEV (reference sequence). The CDR3 has 15 residues. Trimming removed 2 bases at V and 5 bases at J, with 12 bases between. In DNA form, the CDR3 reads TGTGCCAGCAGTTTAATCGGGGGGCGGACCGGGGAGCTGTTTTTT. This codes for CASSLIGGRTGELFF.

The genes are TRBV5-6 and TRBJ1-1; D is undetermined. In germline, CDR1 is SGHDT, CDR2 YYEEEE. The ends were cut back, 2 bases at V and 7 bases at J, with 9 bases in the middle. The CDR3 extends over 12 amino acids. Written as DNA, the CDR3 is TGTGCCAGCAGCTTTAAACACCATGAAGCTTTCTTT. This translates into CASSFKHHEAFF.

This clonotype was counted ten times or more. This chain joins TRBV7-9 and TRBJ2-3; TRBD2 aligns across 16 bases. J was trimmed by 3 bases and V by 3 bases; bases with no gene match: 0. The CDR3 covers 16 residues. Per the germline V gene, CDR1 is SEHNR and CDR2 is FQNEAQ (reference sequence). For the CDR3, the DNA is TGTGCCAGCAGCTTGGGACTAGCGGGAGGGACAGATACGCAGTATTTT. As protein: CASSLGLAGGTDTQYF.

The chain is built from TRBV15 and TRBJ1-6; D is uncertain. The CDR3 sequence is 14 residues long. V lost 0 bases and J 10 bases, leaving 10 bases between the germline ends. Germline CDR1 LNHNV, CDR2 YYDKDF (reference sequence). CDR3 residues: CATSRERGSSPLHF. The CDR3 nucleotides read TGTGCCACCAGCAGAGAGCGTGGGAGCTCACCCCTCCACTTT. Variable domain in full (rest from reference TRBV15 and TRBJ1-6): DAMVIQNPRYQVTQFGKPVTLSCSQTLNHNVMYWYQQKSSQAPKLLFHYYDKDFNNEADTPDNFQSRRPNTSFCFLDIRSPGLGDTAMYLCATSRERGSSPLHFGNGTRLTVT.

The V call is TRBV18, the J call TRBJ2-1; the match to TRBD2 covers 9 bases. The CDR3 is 17 amino acids. Per the germline V gene, CDR1 is KGHSH and CDR2 is LQKENI. The V segment lost 2 bases and the J segment 8 bases; nucleotides outside the gene matches: 13. The CDR3 sequence: CASSPVALAGKFDEQFF. The CDR3 DNA sequence: TGTGCCAGCTCACCAGTGGCGCTAGCGGGAAAATTTGATGAGCAGTTCTTC.

This clonotype has more than one count but fewer than ten. V gene TRBV28 combines with J gene TRBJ2-4, with 7 bases matching TRBD2. V shed 4 bases, J shed 8 bases, and the junction held 5 bases outside the gene matches. This CDR3 has 13 amino acids. Germline V gives CDR1 MDHEN, CDR2 SYDVKM. The CDR3 bases are TGTGCCAGCAGTTATGGCGGGAGCTACATTCAGTACTTC. The encoded protein is CASSYGGSYIQYF.

This clonotype was counted a few times. The V call is TRBV12-3 or TRBV12-4, the J call TRBJ1-2; 12 bases are a match to TRBD1. This CDR3 has 14 residues. V shed 6 bases, J shed 7 bases, and the junction held 6 bases outside the gene matches. The CDR3 DNA sequence: TGTGCCAGCAGCCGCGGGACAGGGGGCGGTGGCTACACCTTC. Encoded protein: CASSRGTGGGGYTF.